Listed here are 31 T cell receptor beta chains from one sample, sequenced in a study of blood T cell repertoires in COVID-19. TCRdb's copy holds only in-frame clones and misses some; the assay was immunoSEQ multiplex PCR. The data show 110,000 to 150,000 clones, 75% to 90% seen once. Source material: peripheral blood. Receptors originate from a woman of 80 years or more with acute or convalescent COVID-19.

This clone is a singleton in its sample. This chain uses TRBV10-3 with TRBJ1-2, with D possibly matching TRBD1 (6 bases). Trimming took 4 bases from V and 6 from J, leaving 18 bases between them. CDR3 length equals 15 residues. In germline, CDR1 is ENHRY, CDR2 SYGVKD. CDR3 amino acids: CAISASGTNADGYTF. The CDR3 DNA follows: TGTGCCATCAGTGCCTCCGGGACAAACGCCGATGGCTACACCTTC.

The rearrangement joins TRBV13 to TRBJ2-6; the D gene is possibly TRBD2 (6 bases). The CDR3 loop spans 15 amino acids. V lost 3 bases and J 0 bases, leaving 6 bases between the germline ends. Germline V lookup: CDR1 PRHDT, CDR2 FYEKMQ (reference sequence). The CDR3 region has the DNA TGTGCCAGCAGCTTCGGGGGCTCTGGGGCCAACGTCCTGACTTTC. It encodes CASSFGGSGANVLTF.

Written as DNA, the CDR3 is TGTGCCAGCAGCGATCCGGACAGGAACACTGAAGCTTTCTTT. Its protein product is CASSDPDRNTEAFF. This chain links TRBV7-9 with TRBJ1-1; tentatively, D is TRBD1 (6 bases). From germline, CDR1 is SEHNR and CDR2 FQNEAQ (reference sequence). V lost 5 bases to trimming and J lost 1 base, with 11 bases between them. This CDR3 is built from 14 residues.

The chain recombines TRBV10-3 with TRBJ1-1; 7 bases agree with TRBD1. Trimming removed 5 bases from V and 0 bases from J; junction bases left unmatched: 3. The length of the CDR3 is 14 residues. The V gene's germline CDR1 is ENHRY and CDR2 SYGVKD. The CDR3 sequence: CAISSTGVNTEAFF. Written as DNA, the CDR3 is TGTGCCATCAGTTCAACAGGGGTGAACACTGAAGCTTTCTTT.

The genes are TRBV11-2 and TRBJ2-5; D is undetermined. The CDR3 is made up of 17 amino acids. With 5 bases removed from V and 2 bases from J, the gap between germline ends came to 21 bases. Germline V gene sequence: CDR1 SGHAT, CDR2 FQNNGV. The CDR3 loop reads CASSLGVGLLEQETQYF. CDR3 nucleotides: TGTGCCAGCAGCCTTGGTGTCGGGTTGCTAGAACAAGAGACCCAGTACTTC.

This sequence joins TRBV12-2 and TRBJ1-4; the DNA was not used to check the table's D call, TRBD1. TRBV12-2 is tagged as a pseudogene. The CDR3 has 18 amino acids. CDR3 loop: CASRSKVVGGLANEKLFF. In nucleotides, the CDR3 is TGTGCAAGTCGTTCGAAGGTTGTTGGGGGCTTGGCTAATGAAAAACTGTTTTTT.

The chain carries TRBV6-1 and TRBJ1-2; 12 nucleotides line up with TRBD1. This CDR3 region has 19 residues. J gave up 4 bases and V 4 bases, and 16 bases lay outside the gene matches. Per the germline V gene, CDR1 is MNHNS and CDR2 is SASEGT. As DNA, the CDR3 is TGTGCCAGCAGTGCCCAACCGGGACAGGGGGCTCCCGCGGGCTATGGCTACACCTTC. Its protein is CASSAQPGQGAPAGYGYTF.

The sample holds one count of this clone. This rearrangement joins TRBV5-1 to TRBJ2-3; D is possibly TRBD2 (6 bases). The CDR3 is made up of 16 amino acids. CDR1 and CDR2 (germline): SGHRS, YFSETQ. V lost 3 bases to trimming and J lost 1 base, with 15 bases between them. The CDR3 protein is CASSSEVLAGTDTQYF. The CDR3 bases are TGCGCCAGCAGCTCCGAGGTACTAGCTGGCACAGATACGCAGTATTTT.

This clone has only a few counts. V and J are TRBV27 and TRBJ2-7; TRBD2 aligns across 8 bases. Germline CDR1 is MNHEY and CDR2 is SMNVEV (reference sequence). CDR3 length: 13 residues. V was pared by 5 bases and J by 4 bases, with 4 bases of the junction left unmatched. The CDR3 coding sequence is TGTGCCAGCAGTACTAGCGGACCGTACGAGCAGTACTTC. Protein product: CASSTSGPYEQYF.

The rearrangement joins TRBV2 to TRBJ2-2; 10 bases are a match to TRBD2. J gave up 1 base and V 8 bases, and 1 base lay outside the gene matches. CDR1 and CDR2 (germline): SNHLY, FYNNEI. This CDR3 comprises 14 residues. Here the CDR3 reads CASLAGENTGELFF. Here the CDR3 DNA reads TGTGCCAGCCTAGCGGGGGAGAACACCGGGGAGCTGTTTTTT.

The rearrangement links TRBV19 to TRBJ2-5, with TRBD2 identical over 8 bases. The length of the CDR3 is 15 residues. Looked up from germline, CDR1 is LNHDA and CDR2 is SQIVND (reference sequence). Trimming removed 6 bases from V and 5 bases from J; junction bases left unmatched: 11. This CDR3 is CASRSGGALGETQYF. The DNA for the CDR3 is TGTGCCAGTAGGTCCGGGGGGGCGCTCGGGGAGACCCAGTACTTC.

The V gene is TRBV6-5, the J gene TRBJ2-7; possibly TRBD1 for D (6 bases). CDR1 and CDR2 from the germline V gene are MNHEY and SVGAGI. Between the trimmed V and J ends, which lost 6 bases and 4 bases, there was a span of 10 bases. The CDR3 covers 12 residues. The DNA for the CDR3 is TGTGCCAGCAGCCCCCAGGGGTACGAGCAGTACTTC. Its protein is CASSPQGYEQYF.

In its sample, this clone was seen a few times. The J gene is TRBJ2-2, the V gene TRBV2; 8 bases fit TRBD1. The CDR3 length is 12 residues. The trim removed 6 bases at V and 14 bases at J, leaving 8 bases unmatched. Germline values: CDR1 SNHLY, CDR2 FYNNEI. CDR3 in DNA: TGTGCCAGCAGGGGCGGACAGGGTGGACTGTTTTTT. Protein: CASRGGQGGLFF. The variable domain in full, with the rest retrieved from reference TRBV2 and TRBJ2-2, is EPEVTQTPSHQVTQMGQEVILRCVPISNHLYFYWYRQILGQKVEFLVSFYNNEISEKSEIFDDQFSVERPDGSNFTLKIRSTKLEDSAMYFCASRGGQGGLFFGEGSRLTVL.

The chain has TRBV19 and TRBJ1-2; 10 bases map to TRBD1. CDR1 is LNHDA and CDR2 is SQIVND in the germline V gene (reference sequence). Germline trimming cut 5 bases from V and 4 bases from J; bases unmatched to any gene: 13. This CDR3 region has 17 residues. Written as DNA, the CDR3 is TGTGCCAGTAGTCGAGCCAGGGGACAGGGGATTGCCTATGGCTACACCTTC. Its translation is CASSRARGQGIAYGYTF.

The chain joins TRBV28 to TRBJ1-2, with D uncertain. The V end lost 3 bases, the J end lost 1 base, and 15 bases lay between the germline ends. Germline V lookup: CDR1 MDHEN, CDR2 SYDVKM. The CDR3 runs 16 residues. The CDR3 DNA reads TGTGCCAGCAGTTTCCCCCCGGGAGGGAGTAACTATGGCTACACCTTC. It yields the protein CASSFPPGGSNYGYTF.

The gene calls are TRBV6-1 and TRBJ1-6, with D possibly TRBD1 on 5 matching bases. There are 14 residues in the CDR3. V was pared by 2 bases and J by 7 bases, with 9 bases between. Germline V gives CDR1 MNHNS, CDR2 SASEGT. The CDR3 spells CASSESGGNSPLHF. The CDR3 DNA reads as TGTGCCAGCAGTGAAAGCGGGGGAAATTCACCCCTCCACTTT.

V usage is TRBV18 and J usage is TRBJ2-7; tentative D call: TRBD1 (5 bases). Germline CDR1 and CDR2: KGHSH and LQKENI. There are 13 residues in the CDR3. The V end was cut by 5 bases, the J end by 2 bases, with 10 bases between. Here the CDR3 DNA reads TGTGCCAGCTCAACCACAGGTCCCTACGAGCAGTACTTC. Translation gives CASSTTGPYEQYF.

The rearrangement uses TRBV25-1 and TRBJ1-1, with 7 bases identical to TRBD1. With V trimmed by 6 bases and J by 7 bases, 2 bases remained unmatched. Germline V lookup: CDR1 MGHDK, CDR2 SYGVNS. The CDR3 covers 11 residues. The CDR3: CASRRDSEAFF. The DNA of the CDR3 is TGTGCCAGCAGGCGGGACAGTGAAGCTTTCTTT.

This chain joins TRBV9 and TRBJ1-1; D remains ambiguous. The germline gives CDR1 SGDLS, CDR2 YYNGEE. With 0 bases removed from V and 1 base from J, the gap between germline ends came to 7 bases. The CDR3 totals 14 residues. The CDR3 DNA follows: TGTGCCAGCAGCGTAGAACCCAGGAACACTGAAGCTTTCTTT. Its protein is CASSVEPRNTEAFF. Supplemented by reference TRBV9 and TRBJ1-1, the full variable domain reads DSGVTQTPKHLITATGQRVTLRCSPRSGDLSVYWYQQSLDQGLQFLIQYYNGEERAKGNILERFSAQQFPDLHSELNLSSLELGDSALYFCASSVEPRNTEAFFGQGTRLTVV.

This chain links TRBV10-3 with TRBJ2-1, with 7 nucleotides matching TRBD1. This CDR3 is 14 amino acids long. Unmatched junction bases numbered 4, after V lost 5 bases and J lost 3 bases. Germline V gene sequence: CDR1 ENHRY, CDR2 SYGVKD. The chain's CDR3 is CAISSGTDYNEQFF. In DNA, the CDR3 is TGTGCCATCAGTTCCGGGACAGACTACAATGAGCAGTTCTTC.

The chain carries TRBV21-1 and TRBJ1-5; TRBD1, the D gene given by the table, was not confirmed from the DNA. TRBV21-1 constitutes a pseudogene. The CDR3 contains 19 residues. The CDR3 sequence: CASSKLDTGIANSNQPQHF. CDR3 nucleotide sequence: TGTGCCAGCAGCAAATTGGATACAGGGATCGCAAATAGCAATCAGCCCCAGCATTTT.

The gene calls are TRBV3-1 (or the pseudogene TRBV3-2) and TRBJ1-1; 10 bases agree with TRBD1. There are 15 residues in the CDR3. CDR1 and CDR2 from the germline V gene are LGHDT and YNNKEL (reference sequence). J lost 3 bases, V lost 5 bases, and 6 bases had no gene match. DNA of the CDR3: TGTGCCAGCAGCTATTCCGGGACAGGGGACACTGAAGCTTTCTTT. It yields the protein CASSYSGTGDTEAFF.

This sequence joins TRBV6-5 and TRBJ1-2, with D perhaps matching TRBD1 (5 bases). The germline V gene encodes CDR1 MNHEY and CDR2 SVGAGI. V lost 5 bases and J lost 4, with 11 bases in between. The CDR3 has 13 amino acids. Here the CDR3 reads CASSQGAGYGYTF. CDR3 sequence (DNA): TGTGCCAGCAGTCAGGGAGCGGGCTATGGCTACACCTTC.

The chain links TRBV12-5 to TRBJ2-3; D may be TRBD2 (5 bases). This CDR3 has 14 amino acids. Germline V gene sequence: CDR1 LGHNT, CDR2 FRNRAP. Trimming left V 5 bases short and J 3 bases short, with 12 bases between. CDR3 region: CASGPPRETDTQYF. In DNA, the CDR3 is TGTGCTAGTGGTCCTCCAAGGGAGACAGATACGCAGTATTTT.

The chain links TRBV6-5 to TRBJ2-1; 9 nucleotides match TRBD2. Germline loops: CDR1 MNHEY, CDR2 SVGAGI. The CDR3 has 15 residues. J gave up 9 bases and V 6 bases, and 12 bases lay outside the gene matches. CDR3 sequence: CASSETGGGAFEQFF. The CDR3 DNA follows: TGTGCCAGCAGCGAGACTGGCGGGGGGGCTTTTGAGCAGTTCTTC.

The CDR3 DNA sequence: TGTGCCAGCTCGCTACAGGGTGGGGTGGCCAATCAGCCCCAGCATTTT. Translation gives CASSLQGGVANQPQHF. The J gene is TRBJ1-5, the V gene TRBV18; weak D call: TRBD1 (6 bases). Germline V lookup: CDR1 KGHSH, CDR2 LQKENI. The V gene lost 6 bases and the J gene lost 3 bases, with 18 bases spanning the gap. The CDR3 runs 16 residues.

V is TRBV15 and J is TRBJ1-6; the match to TRBD1 covers 10 bases. CDR1 LNHNV and CDR2 YYDKDF come from the germline V gene (reference sequence). Germline trimming cut 1 base from V and 10 bases from J; bases unmatched to any gene: 4. The CDR3 spans 15 residues. The CDR3, as DNA: TGTGCCACCAGCAGAGGACAGGGGGCTAGGTCACCCCTCCACTTT. Protein sequence: CATSRGQGARSPLHF.

The chain couples TRBV9 to TRBJ2-5; 9 bases line up with TRBD1. V dropped 0 bases and J dropped 3; count of bases not matched to a gene: 3. The CDR3 has 15 amino acids. Germline loops: CDR1 SGDLS, CDR2 YYNGEE. The CDR3 is CASSVGRTGEETQYF. CDR3 DNA: TGTGCCAGCAGCGTAGGAAGGACAGGGGAAGAGACCCAGTACTTC.

V is TRBV30 and J is TRBJ1-5, with a tentative D call TRBD1 (5 bases). The V end lost 0 bases, the J end lost 3 bases, and 15 bases lay between the germline ends. Germline V lookup: CDR1 GTSNPN, CDR2 SVGIG (reference sequence). The CDR3 totals 16 residues. CDR3 sequence (DNA): TGTGCCTGGAGTGTAAAGCGTGCAGGGATCAATCAGCCCCAGCATTTT. Encoded protein: CAWSVKRAGINQPQHF. Looking up the rest from reference TRBV30 and TRBJ1-5 gives the full variable domain: SQTIHQWPATLVQPVGSPLSLECTVEGTSNPNLYWYRQAAGRGLQLLFYSVGIGQISSEVPQNLSASRPQDRQFILSSKKLLLSDSGFYLCAWSVKRAGINQPQHFGDGTRLSIL.

The CDR3 sequence: CASSPTGTGTNNEQFF. DNA of the CDR3: TGCGCCAGCTCCCCAACCGGGACAGGGACAAACAATGAGCAGTTCTTC. The chain joins TRBV5-1 to TRBJ2-1; 9 nucleotides line up with TRBD1. Germline loops: CDR1 SGHRS, CDR2 YFSETQ. CDR3 length: 16 residues. The junction had 13 bases not matched to a gene; V was cut back by 7 bases and J by 5 bases.

V usage is TRBV11-2 and J usage is TRBJ2-5, with D tentatively TRBD1 (5 bases). CDR1 is SGHAT and CDR2 is FQNNGV in the germline V gene. The V gene lost 4 bases and the J gene lost 5 bases, with 5 bases spanning the gap. The CDR3 loop spans 11 amino acids. The CDR3 reads CASSSGETQYF. CDR3 nucleotide sequence: TGTGCCAGCAGCTCAGGGGAGACCCAGTACTTC.